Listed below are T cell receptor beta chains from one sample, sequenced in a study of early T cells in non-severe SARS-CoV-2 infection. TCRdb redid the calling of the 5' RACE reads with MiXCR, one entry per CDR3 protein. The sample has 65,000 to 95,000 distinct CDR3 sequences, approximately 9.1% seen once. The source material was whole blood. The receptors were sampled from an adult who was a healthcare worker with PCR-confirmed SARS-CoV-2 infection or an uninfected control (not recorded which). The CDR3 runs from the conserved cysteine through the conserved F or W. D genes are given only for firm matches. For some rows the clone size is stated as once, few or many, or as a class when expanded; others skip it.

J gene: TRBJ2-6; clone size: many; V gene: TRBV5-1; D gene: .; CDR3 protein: CASTGPTFSGANVLTF; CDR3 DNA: TGCGCCAGCACAGGGCCCACCTTCTCTGGGGCCAACGTCCTGACTTTC
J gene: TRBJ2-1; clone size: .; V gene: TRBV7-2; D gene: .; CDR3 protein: CASSLGSNEQFF; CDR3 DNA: TGTGCCAGCAGCTTAGGGTCCAATGAGCAGTTCTTC
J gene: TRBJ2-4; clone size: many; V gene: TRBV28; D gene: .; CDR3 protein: CASRGVADIQYF; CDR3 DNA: TGTGCCAGCAGGGGCGTAGCAGACATTCAGTACTTC
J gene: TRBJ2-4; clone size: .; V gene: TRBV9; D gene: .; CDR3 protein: CASSVASGNIQYF; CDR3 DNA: TGTGCCAGCAGCGTAGCGTCCGGAAACATTCAGTACTTC
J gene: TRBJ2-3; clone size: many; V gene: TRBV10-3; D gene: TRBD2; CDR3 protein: CAISRRKELAGEGDTQYF; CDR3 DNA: TGTGCCATCAGTCGCCGGAAGGAACTAGCGGGAGAAGGGGATACGCAGTATTTT
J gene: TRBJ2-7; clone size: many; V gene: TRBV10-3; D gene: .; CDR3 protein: CAIAGQSYEQYF; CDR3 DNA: TGTGCCATCGCGGGACAATCCTACGAGCAGTACTTC
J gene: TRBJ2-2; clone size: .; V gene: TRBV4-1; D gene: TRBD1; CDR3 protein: CASSQEGTGVTGELFF; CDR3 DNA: TGCGCCAGCAGCCAAGAAGGGACAGGGGTCACCGGGGAGCTGTTTTTT
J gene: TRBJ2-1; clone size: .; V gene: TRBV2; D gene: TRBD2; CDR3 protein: CASSEGLAGLYNEQFF; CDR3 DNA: TGTGCCAGCAGTGAGGGACTAGCGGGACTCTACAATGAGCAGTTCTTC
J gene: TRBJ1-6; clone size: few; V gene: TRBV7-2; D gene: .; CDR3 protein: CASSSTTLRTTLHF; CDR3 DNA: TGTGCCAGCAGCTCGACAACCCTCCGGACAACTCTCCACTTT
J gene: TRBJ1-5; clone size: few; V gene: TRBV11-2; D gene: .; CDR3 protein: CARGYQPQHF; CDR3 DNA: TGTGCCAGAGGCTATCAGCCCCAGCATTTT
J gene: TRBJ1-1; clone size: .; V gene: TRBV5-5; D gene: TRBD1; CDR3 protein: CASSFHRGSAFF; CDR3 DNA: TGTGCCAGCAGCTTCCACAGGGGGAGTGCTTTCTTT
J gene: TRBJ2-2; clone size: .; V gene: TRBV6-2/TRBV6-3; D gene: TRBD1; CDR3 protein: CAAWGSQGSKRQNTGELFF; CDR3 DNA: TGTGCCGCCTGGGGGTCACAGGGGTCAAAAAGGCAAAACACCGGGGAGCTGTTTTTT
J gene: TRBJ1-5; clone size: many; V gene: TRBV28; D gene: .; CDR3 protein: CASSPDRAFFNQPQHF; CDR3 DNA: TGTGCCAGCAGTCCCGACAGAGCCTTTTTCAATCAGCCCCAGCATTTT
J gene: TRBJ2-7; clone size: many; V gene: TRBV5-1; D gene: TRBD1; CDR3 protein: CASRRSVTGGYEQYF; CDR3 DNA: TGCGCCAGCAGACGCTCTGTGACAGGGGGCTACGAGCAGTACTTC
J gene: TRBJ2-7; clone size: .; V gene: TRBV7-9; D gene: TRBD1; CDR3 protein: CASSPGTGYYEQYF; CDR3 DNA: TGTGCCAGCAGCCCCGGGACAGGGTACTACGAGCAGTACTTC
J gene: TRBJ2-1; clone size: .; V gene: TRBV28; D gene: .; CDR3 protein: CASSFPGNEQFF; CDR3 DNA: TGTGCCAGCAGTTTCCCTGGAAATGAGCAGTTCTTC
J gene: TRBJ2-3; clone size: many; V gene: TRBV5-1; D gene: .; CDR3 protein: CASSLGDRDFTDTQYF; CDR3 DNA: TGCGCCAGCAGCTTGGGGGACCGGGACTTCACAGATACGCAGTATTTT
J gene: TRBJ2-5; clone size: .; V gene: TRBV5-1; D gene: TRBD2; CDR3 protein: CASSLAGVAGSQETQYF; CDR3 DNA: TGCGCCAGCAGCTTGGCCGGGGTAGCGGGCAGCCAAGAGACCCAGTACTTC
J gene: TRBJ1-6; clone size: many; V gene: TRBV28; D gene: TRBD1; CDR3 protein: CASSSPGQGTNSPLHF; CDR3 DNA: TGTGCCAGCAGTTCTCCGGGACAGGGTACCAATTCACCCCTCCACTTT
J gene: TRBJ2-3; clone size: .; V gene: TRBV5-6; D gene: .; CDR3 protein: CASSLAADTQYF; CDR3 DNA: TGTGCCAGCAGCTTGGCCGCAGATACGCAGTATTTT
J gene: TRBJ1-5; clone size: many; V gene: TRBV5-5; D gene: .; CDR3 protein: CASSFGVYSNQPQHF; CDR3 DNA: TGTGCCAGCAGCTTCGGCGTTTATAGCAATCAGCCCCAGCATTTT
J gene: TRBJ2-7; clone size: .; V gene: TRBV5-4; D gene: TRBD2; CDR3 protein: CASSPSGSGSYEQYF; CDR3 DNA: TGTGCCAGCAGCCCGTCGGGTAGCGGGAGCTACGAGCAGTACTTC
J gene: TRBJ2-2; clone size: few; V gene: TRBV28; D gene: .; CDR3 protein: CASSFRHLGELFF; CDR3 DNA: TGTGCCAGCAGTTTTCGACATCTAGGGGAGCTGTTTTTT
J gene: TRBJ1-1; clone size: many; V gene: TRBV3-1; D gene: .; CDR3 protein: CASSLGPGGSTEAFF; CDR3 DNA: TGTGCCAGCAGCCTGGGGCCCGGGGGGAGCACTGAAGCTTTCTTT
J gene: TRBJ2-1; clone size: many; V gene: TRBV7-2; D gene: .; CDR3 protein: CASSLGAGSPSEQFF; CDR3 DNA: TGTGCCAGCAGCTTAGGGGCCGGGAGCCCCTCTGAGCAGTTCTTC
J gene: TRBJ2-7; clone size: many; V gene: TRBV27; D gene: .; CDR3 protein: CASSRRVPTYEQYF; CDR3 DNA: TGTGCCAGCAGTCGCCGGGTCCCCACCTACGAGCAGTACTTC
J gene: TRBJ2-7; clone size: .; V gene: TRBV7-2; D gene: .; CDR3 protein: CASSRTALPKSSYEQYF; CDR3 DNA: TGTGCCAGCAGCCGGACAGCGCTACCCAAAAGCTCCTACGAGCAGTACTTC
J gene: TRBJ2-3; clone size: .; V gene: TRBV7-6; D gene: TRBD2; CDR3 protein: CASSFLAGAGTDTQYF; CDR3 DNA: TGTGCCAGCAGCTTTCTAGCGGGAGCAGGCACAGATACGCAGTATTTT
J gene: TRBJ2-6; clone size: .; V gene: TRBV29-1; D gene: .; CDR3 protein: CSVGSGANVLTF; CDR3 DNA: TGCAGCGTTGGATCTGGGGCCAACGTCCTGACTTTC